The 18 T cell receptor beta chains presented below share a single source sample, sequenced in a study of cytomegalovirus exposure and HLA in healthy donors. Assay used: immunoSEQ multiplex PCR; TCRdb lists only in-frame clones, some missing. The repertoire holds about 150,000 clones, roughly 86% seen once, with over 2% in the top ten. Sequences were obtained from PBMCs. Receptor source: a human donor in good health.

The gene calls are TRBV11-2 and TRBJ2-7, with D uncertain. V dropped 1 base and J dropped 3 bases, with 10 bases sitting between them. The germline V gene encodes CDR1 SGHAT and CDR2 FQNNGV. This CDR3 is 14 amino acids long. The CDR3 loop reads CASSLGLTDYEQYF. In DNA, the CDR3 is TGTGCCAGCAGCTTAGGTCTTACAGACTACGAGCAGTACTTC.

V is TRBV29-1 and J is TRBJ2-1; 9 positions agree with TRBD1. The length of the CDR3 is 13 residues. V lost 4 bases, J lost 2 bases, and 0 bases stayed unmatched. CDR1 is SQVTM and CDR2 is ANQGSEA in the germline V gene. The CDR3 bases are TGCAGCGTTGGGACAGGGGCCTACAATGAGCAGTTCTTC. Amino acid sequence: CSVGTGAYNEQFF.

This clone was counted a few times. This chain connects TRBV6-1 to TRBJ2-7, with 8 bases lining up with TRBD2. CDR1 is MNHNS and CDR2 is SASEGT in the germline V gene. This CDR3 comprises 15 residues. The V gene end was trimmed by 1 base and the J gene end by 5 bases; junction bases not matched to a gene: 7. CDR3 sequence reads: CASSEEDSGTHEQYF. CDR3 nucleotide sequence: TGTGCCAGCAGTGAAGAAGATAGCGGGACCCACGAGCAGTACTTC.

The V call is TRBV6-1, the J call TRBJ2-3; 9 bases fit TRBD1. There are 15 residues in the CDR3. Per germline, CDR1 MNHNS and CDR2 SASEGT. V lost 7 bases and J lost 2; bases outside the gene matches: 7. In DNA form, the CDR3 reads TGTGCCAGCAACCCGACAGGGGGGGTCACAGATACGCAGTATTTT. As protein: CASNPTGGVTDTQYF.

The chain combines TRBV11-3 with TRBJ2-1; a possible D gene is TRBD2 (7 bases). Deletions cut 5 bases from V and 8 bases from J, with 19 bases between. Per the germline V gene, CDR1 is SGHNT and CDR2 is YENEEA. This CDR3 comprises 15 residues. CDR3 loop: CASSPRGGNGDEQFF. Written as DNA, the CDR3 is TGTGCCAGCAGCCCGAGGGGGGGAAATGGCGATGAGCAGTTCTTC.

This clone has more than one count but fewer than ten. The chain is built from TRBV14 and TRBJ2-7; 10 positions agree with TRBD1. V dropped 3 bases and J dropped 3; count of bases not matched to a gene: 8. The CDR3 is 16 amino acids. CDR1 and CDR2 from the germline V gene are SGHDN and FVKESK. The CDR3 loop reads CASSHLPGQGRYEQYF. The CDR3 DNA reads TGTGCCAGCAGCCACCTTCCGGGACAGGGGCGCTACGAGCAGTACTTC.

The rearrangement joins TRBV18 to TRBJ2-3; 8 positions agree with TRBD2. Germline lookup yields CDR1 KGHSH and CDR2 LQKENI. The V and J ends lost 4 bases and 4 bases, in that order; junction bases with no gene match: 13. CDR3 length equals 17 residues. CDR3: CASSLTPASGSADTQYF. In DNA, the CDR3 is TGTGCCAGCTCACTAACCCCGGCTAGCGGGTCCGCAGATACGCAGTATTTT.

The chain links TRBV7-9 to TRBJ1-2, with 7 bases fitting TRBD1. The CDR3 contains 17 residues. With 4 bases clipped from V and 5 bases from J, the junction kept 16 bases outside the gene matches. Germline CDR1 and CDR2: SEHNR and FQNEAQ (reference sequence). The CDR3 nucleotides read TGTGCCAGCAGCTATCCCACACAAAGACAGGGCGATTATGGCTACACCTTC. This sequence encodes CASSYPTQRQGDYGYTF.

This rearrangement joins TRBV19 to TRBJ2-3; 8 bases fit TRBD1. Trimming removed 5 bases from V and 6 bases from J; junction bases left unmatched: 10. CDR1 is LNHDA, CDR2 SQIVND, per germline (reference sequence). The CDR3 contains 15 residues. CDR3 in amino acids: CASSPPRQGPDTQYF. The CDR3 bases are TGTGCCAGTAGTCCTCCGCGACAGGGGCCTGATACGCAGTATTTT.

This chain connects TRBV7-9 to TRBJ2-7; 9 nucleotides agree with TRBD1. The CDR3 sequence is 15 residues long. V dropped 5 bases and J dropped 3; count of bases not matched to a gene: 8. CDR1 is SEHNR and CDR2 is FQNEAQ in the germline V gene (reference sequence). Here the CDR3 DNA reads TGTGCCAGCAGCCCCAATCGGGACAGGGTCTACGAGCAGTACTTC. Its translation: CASSPNRDRVYEQYF.

The chain has TRBV2 and TRBJ2-2, with D possibly TRBD2 on 6 matching bases. Looked up from germline, CDR1 is SNHLY and CDR2 is FYNNEI. The CDR3 contains 14 residues. The ends were cut back, 6 bases at V and 2 bases at J, with 10 bases in the middle. The CDR3 loop is CASSLSGNTGELFF. In DNA, the CDR3 is TGTGCCAGCAGCCTTAGCGGTAACACCGGGGAGCTGTTTTTT.

The chain carries TRBV7-8 and TRBJ2-2; TRBD1 matches at 7 bases. The trim removed 6 bases at V and 5 bases at J, leaving 3 bases unmatched. Germline values: CDR1 SGHVS, CDR2 FQNEAQ. The CDR3 length is 13 residues. Written as DNA, the CDR3 is TGTGCCAGCAGATCACAGGGGACCGGGGAGCTGTTTTTT. As protein: CASRSQGTGELFF.

This chain connects TRBV18 to TRBJ2-1; D gene unclear. V gave up 2 bases and J gave up 9 bases, with 20 bases separating them. Germline V lookup: CDR1 KGHSH, CDR2 LQKENI. The CDR3 has 16 residues. DNA for the CDR3: TGTGCCAGCTCACCAAAGAACTTAGTATCTGATCCTGAGCAGTTCTTC. This gives the protein CASSPKNLVSDPEQFF.

This chain links TRBV7-2 with TRBJ1-6; 8 positions agree with TRBD1. The ends lost 2 bases at V and 9 bases at J; junction bases unmatched: 9. Germline V gene data show CDR1 as SGHTA and CDR2 as FQGNSA. The CDR3 totals 16 residues. CDR3 sequence (DNA): TGTGCCAGCAGCTTAATACCATCAGGGGGCTTTTCACCCCTCCACTTT. It translates to CASSLIPSGGFSPLHF.

The DNA of the CDR3 is TGTGCCACCAGCATAAGGGACAGCGACACCGGGGAGCTGTTTTTT. It specifies CATSIRDSDTGELFF. This chain connects TRBV15 to TRBJ2-2; TRBD1 matches 7 bases. Germline assignment: CDR1 LNHNV and CDR2 YYDKDF (reference sequence). This CDR3 is built from 15 residues. The ends lost 4 bases at V and 3 bases at J; junction bases unmatched: 5.

V gene TRBV5-4 combines with J gene TRBJ2-2, with D uncertain. Trimming took 3 bases from V and 2 from J, leaving 5 bases between them. The CDR3 extends over 13 amino acids. The germline V gene encodes CDR1 SGHNT and CDR2 YYREEE (reference sequence). CDR3 amino acids: CASSSSNTGELFF. The CDR3 bases are TGTGCCAGCAGCTCGTCCAACACCGGGGAGCTGTTTTTT.

This chain uses TRBV7-9 with TRBJ2-2, with D unresolved. The CDR3 contains 13 residues. Trimming left V 2 bases short and J 6 bases short, with 7 bases between. Per germline, CDR1 SEHNR and CDR2 FQNEAQ (reference sequence). The CDR3 DNA reads as TGTGCCAGCAGCTTATTCTTCGCCGGGGAGCTGTTTTTT. Protein sequence: CASSLFFAGELFF.

V and J are TRBV5-1 and TRBJ1-1, with a weak D call TRBD1 (5 bases). This CDR3 spans 14 amino acids. Germline-derived CDR1 and CDR2 are SGHRS and YFSETQ. Trimming removed 1 base from V and 0 bases from J, with 7 bases in between. For the CDR3, the DNA is TGCGCCAGCAGCTTGCGGGGGTTGAACACTGAAGCTTTCTTT. The encoded protein is CASSLRGLNTEAFF.